This TCR beta chain was captured in a study of control samples from healthy donors and cancer patients. Germline CDR1 is MGHRA and CDR2 is YSYEKL. The CDR3 sequence is 15 residues long. Trimming removed 0 bases from V and 6 bases from J, with 12 bases in between. TCRdb keeps only in-frame clones here, not all; method: immunoSEQ multiplex PCR. The data contain about 98,000 clones, about 91% of them seen just once; the ten biggest clones take up 2% to 2.5%. The chain has TRBV4-1 and TRBJ1-5; D is perhaps TRBD1 (6 bases). This receptor was taken from a woman between 18 and 30 years old in good health. The sequencing input was blood. CDR3 nucleotide sequence: TGCGCCAGCAGCCAAGAGGCAGGGGCGAGTCAGCCCCAGCATTTT. Translated: CASSQEAGASQPQHF.